This paragraph covers one TCR beta chain sequence. This clone's antigen is unknown. Base qualities were left out, and no much larger clone turns up one base away. In total, over 600 healthy bone marrow donors made up the cohort. Cohort members were all nominally healthy when sampled, although unrecorded immune exposures were likely present. The donor was CMV seropositive and was included in the group of approximately 300 seropositive cohort members. A peripheral blood sample was provided by each donor, and peripheral blood mononuclear cells were used for TCR beta sequencing. Genomic DNA was extracted from the blood cell samples with the Qiagen DNeasy Blood Extraction Kit. These data belong to a study of cytomegalovirus exposure and HLA in healthy donors (TCRdb year 2017). Regarding the research as a whole: An earlier analysis of around 600 of the donors reported 250 to 350 Gb of sequence data and 120 million or so unique TCR beta sequences from some 180 million T cells. An early release covering 500 to 750 HLA-typed donors comprised 250 to 350 gigabases of sequencing data and around 85 million unique TCR sequences. Of the 398 genotyped donors, over 65% fell in the genetic ancestry cluster associated with self-reported Caucasian donors. The study was designed to test whether signatures of past pathogen exposure could be identified by cataloging public T cell receptors. The study used immunosequencing to profile the T cell repertoires of 670 or so subjects and linked those repertoires to cytomegalovirus serostatus. In addition to the first cohort of approximately 670 subjects, a separate validation cohort of approximately 130 different subjects was used. The study combined high-throughput TCR immunosequencing, statistical association of individual TCRs with disease status, and machine learning to predict cytomegalovirus infection status. A later analysis re-examined previously published TCR beta repertoires from more than 600 donors and added high-resolution HLA genotyping to investigate patterns of TCR occurrence. Rather than drawing on any new phenotypic data, the later analysis identified candidate immune exposures from TCR beta sequences and the way those sequences occurred across donors. In an earlier analysis of 500 to 650 of the donors, high-throughput TCR beta sequencing was used to judge whether each TCR beta V gene segment behaved as functional or pseudogenic. Donor age, sex, ethnicity and CMV serostatus were compiled together with the repertoire data. In a later genetic analysis, genome-wide SNP genotypes for 398 of the 666 donors were used, and that subset was treated as a discovery cohort. Every discovery cohort repertoire had been produced on one sequencing platform. HLA typing covered class I and class II loci at four-digit resolution. The number of donors typed differed by locus, with roughly 629-640 for A, B, C, DRB1 and DQB1, 522 for DQA1, about 610 for DPA1, and some 470 for DPB1. Roughly 5 DR-DQ haplotypes were handled as single units for association and clustering, since linkage in the cohort was strong. Among 398 genotyped donors of the cohort, an average of around 240,000 unique TCR beta nucleotide sequences were sequenced per donor, 15% to 20% of them non-productive.

Findings and caveats that apply to the study as a whole: When HLA alleles, especially DR and DQ, strongly co-occurred, attributing TCR associations to individual alleles was difficult. At a false discovery rate of 0.05, a later analysis linked 16,951 TCR beta sequences to specific HLA alleles. The sequencing pipeline was judged likely to have produced a cluster of highly shared sequence variants as a technical artifact. In a later analysis, most CMV-associated TCR beta chains were found to appear HLA-restricted, with HLA associations seemingly driven largely by CMV exposure. The authors suggested that the approach could potentially be generalized to other disease states and immunological phenotypes. The study gave a list of more than 150 TCR beta chains associated with cytomegalovirus. Approximately 16 rarely observed V segments, including chromosome 9 orphons, were excluded from the earlier analysis of about 600 of the donors because counts were too low. The 87-base-pair reads could not distinguish some IMGT-functional V segments, including TRBV6-2 and TRBV6-3, so those segments were excluded. Compared with the roughly 600-donor mean, donors in an Asian-associated ancestry cluster had fewer N-insertions in productive TCRs, according to a later genetic analysis. The presence/absence analyses assumed that sequencing depth was roughly uniform across donors, and that assumption may not be true. HLA typing was unavailable for some donors at each locus, so association tests used only the typed subset. According to a later analysis, parvovirus B19, influenza, CMV and Epstein-Barr virus appeared linked to several top co-occurrence clusters. Correlated functional status among segregating V segments might be attributable to linkage disequilibrium, but an unknown experimental factor could not be ruled out. Immune exposure information for the cohort was limited to CMV serostatus. In an earlier analysis of some 500 of the donors, most TCR beta V segments appeared in productive rearrangements about 90% or about 30% of the time, broadly matching IMGT annotations. Most TCR sequences were observed very rarely across donors, whereas some public TCRs were present in many individuals. A further reported finding was that TCR beta sequences accurately predicted the HLA-A and HLA-B alleles for most subjects in the first cohort. According to a later analysis, TCR association rates differed among HLA loci, with DRB1 alleles showing the most associated TCRs and HLA-C alleles showing the fewest. Only TCR beta chains were sequenced in this cohort, and the absence of alpha or paired-chain data limited detectable features. V-gene and J-gene trimming of TCR beta chains was associated with a missense DCLRE1C variant in a later genetic analysis, and the association was replicated in an independent cohort. Compared with equally common non-associated chains, HLA-associated TCR beta chains in a later analysis were more clonally expanded and had lower generation probabilities. The classifier was reported to diagnose cytomegalovirus status with high specificity and sensitivity in both the original and validation cohorts. In vitro tests confirmed that three of the cytomegalovirus-associated TCR beta chains recognize cytomegalovirus antigens.

The junction carries 6 bases between V and J, which are trimmed by 4 bases and 0 bases respectively. The CDR3 numbers 13 residues from cysteine through phenylalanine. CDR3 DNA only is kept here, 39 bases in frame from base 1. According to the germline V gene (reference sequence), CDR1 reads LNHNV and CDR2 reads YYDKDF. The library was prepared using the immunoSEQ multiplex PCR assay. For the multiplex PCR, a mixture combining 60 forward primers for TCR Vbeta segments and 13 reverse primers for TCR Jbeta segments was used. The CDR3 region of rearranged TCR beta genes was amplified from genomic DNA by a multiplex PCR assay. Amplified TCR beta libraries were sequenced as 87-base-pair reads on the Illumina HiSeq System. As for the original processing: A later analysis counted about 76 million unique TCR beta chains across the 666 repertoires, and around 12 million of these chains were shared by at least two donors. Raw reads were error-corrected and collapsed into unique sequences by a nearest-neighbor algorithm in which closely related sequences were merged to remove PCR and sequencing errors. V, D and J gene segments were assigned by aligning CDR3 sequences to IMGT reference sequences. For a sequence to be retained, a match of at least six nucleotides to both a V gene segment and a J gene segment was required. Rearrangements were classified as productive when the CDR3 lacked stop codons and remained in frame with V and J, and all other rearrangements were classified as non-productive. Following IMGT convention, CDR3 was defined as the stretch from the second conserved V-encoded cysteine up to the conserved J-encoded phenylalanine. Sequences without an unambiguous match to a single V gene segment were excluded from the earlier analysis of a few hundred of the donors. An earlier analysis of around 600 of the donors classified V segments as functional when productive rearrangements were above 56.7% and as segregating when the standard deviation between donors was above 5%. A statistical classification framework was built for diagnosing cytomegalovirus status from the catalog of TCR beta chain sequences. A later analysis assigned V and J genes by comparing TCR nucleotide sequences with IMGT/GENE-DB human TR gene sequences. The TCRdist pipeline was used in a later analysis to assign CDR3 sequences and most-parsimonious VDJ recombination scenarios. In a later analysis, every TCR beta chain was defined by the combination of its CDR3 amino acid sequence and its V-gene family, and reads without a unique V-gene family were dropped. As a way to deal with suspected cross-contamination and a sequencing artifact, a later analysis dropped over 550 nucleotide sequences that were highly shared and had low generation probability. For each public chain, a later analysis derived a clonal expansion index from normalized ranks of inferred template counts within each repertoire. In a later analysis, generation probabilities were computed with a VDJ recombination model fitted to out-of-frame rearrangements, and the resulting probabilities were checked against IGoR. In a later analysis, TCR-TCR, TCR-HLA and TCR-CMV co-occurrence was scored with hypergeometric tests, and a repertoire-size bias correction was applied to TCR pairs. To estimate false discovery rates, a later analysis permuted the HLA or CMV assignments 20 times. In a later analysis, co-occurring TCRs were grouped with DBSCAN, and TCRdist sequence similarity was added when clustering was performed within HLA-allele-positive subsets. Repertoires with fewer than 30,000 or more than 120,000 public chains were left out of co-occurrence clustering, as were about five repertoires with anomalous nucleotide sharing. Here the immuneACCESS table is served through TCRdb, limited to in-frame sequences with V and J called. Missing clones are a known gap in these copies; in checked studies unresolved V genes cover under half, and the rest lacks a known reason. V, J and clone size are taken as reported in that table, and D and trimming were inferred from the DNA itself. The table for this sample lists some 120,000 clones; 65% to 90% of them were counted only once. The ten largest clones represent 2.5% to 3% of the sample.

The sequence came from a woman younger than 30 in good health and CMV-seropositive. The rearranged segments are TRBV15 and TRBJ1-1; no D gene can be assigned with confidence. The material sequenced was PBMCs. Here the CDR3 is given as CATSTEVNTEAFF. The DNA sequence is given as TGTGCCACCAGCACGGAGGTGAACACTGAAGCTTTCTTT.